These T cell receptor beta chains were read from a single sample in a study of OX40 agonist ivuxolimab in advanced cancers. The assay was immunoSEQ multiplex PCR, and TCRdb's table has in-frame clones only and misses some. This sample has 98,000 or so clones, with less than 90% found just once. The specimen comprised CD4+ or CD8+ T cells sorted from blood, sampled in a trial of the OX40 agonist ivuxolimab. All receptors derive from an adult with an advanced solid tumor such as melanoma, head and neck, liver or kidney cancer. The CDR3 runs from the conserved cysteine through the conserved F or W. The D gene is left open where the match is weak. Size is stated for part of the rows, as once, few or many counts, or as a class when the clone is expanded.

j_call v_call d_call clone_size cdr3_aa cdr3_nt
TRBJ2-1 TRBV2 NA NA CASSEAATRLYNEQFF TGTGCCAGCAGTGAAGCGGCTACCCGACTATACAATGAGCAGTTCTTC
TRBJ2-1 TRBV11-2 NA NA CASATKDLSSYNEQFF TGTGCCAGCGCCACTAAGGACCTGAGCTCCTACAATGAGCAGTTCTTC
TRBJ2-2 TRBV4-3 NA NA CASSQDSTSTGELFF TGCGCCAGCAGCCAAGATAGTACTAGCACCGGGGAGCTGTTTTTT
TRBJ2-1 TRBV6-5 NA NA CASSYSKRATYNEQFF TGTGCCAGCAGTTACTCAAAGCGGGCGACCTACAATGAGCAGTTCTTC
TRBJ1-6 TRBV18 NA NA CASSPPILNSPLHF TGTGCCAGCTCACCACCGATCCTAAATTCACCCCTCCACTTT
TRBJ2-2 TRBV30 NA once CAWKLSPNTGELFF TGTGCCTGGAAACTCAGCCCGAACACCGGGGAGCTGTTTTTT
TRBJ1-1 TRBV21-1 NA once CASSTADALYTEAFF TGTGCCAGCAGCACTGCTGACGCCCTATACACTGAAGCTTTCTTT
TRBJ2-3 TRBV10-2 NA NA CASRTGPQPDTQYF TGCGCCAGCAGGACAGGACCCCAACCGGATACGCAGTATTTT
TRBJ2-1 TRBV30 TRBD2 once CAWSPLAGGTTEQFF TGTGCCTGGAGTCCCCTAGCGGGAGGGACCACTGAGCAGTTCTTC
TRBJ2-3 TRBV27 NA once CASSSRDRPDTQYF TGTGCCAGCAGTTCCCGGGACCGACCCGATACGCAGTATTTT
TRBJ1-4 TRBV28 NA NA CASSEAPGTVNEKLFF TGTGCCAGCAGTGAGGCCCCCGGGACGGTTAATGAAAAACTGTTTTTT
TRBJ2-6 TRBV4-3 NA NA CASSQIGQSDSGANVLTF TGCGCCAGCAGCCAAATCGGGCAGTCCGACTCTGGGGCCAACGTCCTGACTTTC
TRBJ1-4 TRBV6-6 NA NA CASTSDNEKLFF TGTGCCAGCACAAGCGACAATGAAAAACTGTTTTTT
TRBJ2-3 TRBV19 TRBD2 NA CASSRGLAGSAGTDTQYF TGTGCCAGTAGTAGAGGACTAGCGGGATCGGCGGGCACAGATACGCAGTATTTT
TRBJ2-5 TRBV11-2 TRBD2 NA CASSLGPQAGVAETQYF TGTGCCAGCAGCTTAGGGCCCCAAGCGGGAGTGGCGGAGACCCAGTACTTC
TRBJ2-1 TRBV5-1 NA NA CASSPQGDEQFF TGCGCCAGCAGTCCGCAGGGAGATGAGCAGTTCTTC
TRBJ1-6 TRBV4-1 TRBD1 NA CASSRVWDSSYNSPLHF TGCGCCAGCAGCCGCGTTTGGGACAGCTCCTATAATTCACCCCTCCACTTT
TRBJ2-3 TRBV11-2 NA NA CASSLEGDTQYF TGTGCCAGCAGCTTAGAGGGAGATACGCAGTATTTT
TRBJ2-7 TRBV28 NA NA CASSRPRDPYEQYF TGTGCCAGCAGCAGACCTAGGGACCCCTACGAGCAGTACTTC
TRBJ1-5 TRBV7-2 NA few CASSQDHNQPQHF TGTGCCAGCAGCCAAGACCATAATCAGCCCCAGCATTTT
TRBJ1-5 TRBV18 NA NA CASSPRRDNQPQHF TGTGCCAGCTCACCGAGACGTGACAATCAGCCCCAGCATTTT
TRBJ2-3 TRBV2 NA NA CASSEALTDTQYF TGTGCCAGCAGTGAAGCGCTTACAGATACGCAGTATTTT
TRBJ2-3 TRBV4-1 NA NA CASSQVGEDTQYF TGCGCCAGCAGCCAAGTTGGGGAAGATACGCAGTATTTT
TRBJ2-3 TRBV4-2 NA NA CASSRQGADTQYF TGTGCCAGCAGCCGCCAGGGAGCAGATACGCAGTATTTT
TRBJ1-6 TRBV6-5 TRBD1 NA CATLSGQGNSPLHF TGTGCCACCCTATCGGGACAGGGAAATTCACCCCTCCACTTT
TRBJ1-2 TRBV7-2 NA NA CASSSNWGSPYGYTF TGTGCCAGCAGCTCAAATTGGGGATCCCCCTATGGCTACACCTTC
TRBJ2-2 TRBV30 TRBD2 NA CAWSGLAGVNTGELFF TGTGCCTGGAGTGGACTAGCGGGAGTGAACACCGGGGAGCTGTTTTTT
TRBJ2-1 TRBV11-1 TRBD2 NA CASSRASGRSYNEQFF TGTGCCAGCAGCAGAGCTAGCGGGAGGTCCTACAATGAGCAGTTCTTC
TRBJ2-2 TRBV6-6 NA NA CASRTGFTGELFF TGTGCCAGCAGAACAGGGTTCACCGGGGAGCTGTTTTTT
TRBJ2-1 TRBV14 NA NA CASSQASLRGEQFF TGTGCCAGCAGCCAAGCTTCCCTGAGGGGGGAGCAGTTCTTC
TRBJ1-5 TRBV30 NA NA CAWSVAENQPQHF TGTGCCTGGAGCGTTGCAGAAAATCAGCCCCAGCATTTT
TRBJ1-1 TRBV21-1 NA NA CASSKGDRLNTEAFF TGTGCCAGCAGCAAAGGGGACAGACTGAACACTGAAGCTTTCTTT
TRBJ2-1 TRBV29-1 NA once CSVEGSSRAYNEQFF TGCAGCGTTGAAGGGTCCTCGAGGGCCTACAATGAGCAGTTCTTC
TRBJ2-3 TRBV29-1 NA NA CSSRHGGPKQYF TGCAGCTCTCGTCACGGTGGCCCAAAGCAATATTTT
TRBJ2-7 TRBV6-5 NA NA CASSSLGVSFSEQYF TGTGCCAGCAGTTCTTTGGGGGTCTCCTTCTCAGAGCAGTACTTC
TRBJ2-5 TRBV25-1 NA NA CASTNGVQETQYF TGTGCCAGCACGAACGGAGTTCAAGAGACCCAGTACTTC
TRBJ1-2 TRBV6-1 NA NA CASSVHPTGSGLYGYTF TGTGCCAGCAGTGTTCACCCTACAGGATCGGGGCTCTATGGCTACACCTTC
TRBJ2-3 TRBV5-6 NA NA CASSWDGRDTQYF TGTGCCAGCAGCTGGGACGGTAGAGATACGCAGTATTTT
TRBJ2-1 TRBV7-3 TRBD1 NA CASSSTGTAGSNEQFF TGTGCCAGCAGCTCGACCGGGACAGCTGGGTCAAATGAGCAGTTCTTC
TRBJ2-7 TRBV5-1 TRBD1 NA CASSPGTVPYEQYF TGCGCCAGCAGTCCCGGGACAGTTCCCTACGAGCAGTACTTC
TRBJ1-2 TRBV5-6 NA NA CASSLEGYSLNYGYTF TGTGCCAGCAGCTTGGAAGGCTACAGCCTTAACTATGGCTACACCTTC
TRBJ2-5 TRBV28 TRBD2 NA CASSRLVSSGRKTQYF TGTGCCAGCAGCCGCCTGGTCTCTAGCGGGAGGAAGACCCAGTACTTC
TRBJ2-1 TRBV27 NA NA CASRGGAGIKGEQFF TGTGCCAGCAGGGGGGGGGCAGGGATTAAAGGTGAGCAGTTCTTC
TRBJ2-1 TRBV5-1 TRBD2 NA CASSALAGSSDEQFF TGCGCCAGCAGTGCCTTAGCGGGGAGCAGCGATGAGCAGTTCTTC
TRBJ2-7 TRBV19 NA NA CASGQGKYEQYF TGTGCCAGTGGCCAGGGGAAGTACGAGCAGTACTTC
TRBJ1-1 TRBV28 NA few CASSLELREAFF TGTGCCAGCAGTTTGGAGCTTCGGGAAGCTTTCTTT
TRBJ1-1 TRBV29-1 TRBD1 NA CSVVAVPGQGGGTEAFF TGCAGCGTTGTAGCAGTCCCGGGACAGGGTGGGGGAACTGAAGCTTTCTTT
TRBJ1-2 TRBV5-1 TRBD1 NA CASSLGTVYGYTF TGCGCCAGCAGCTTAGGGACAGTCTATGGCTACACCTTC
TRBJ2-3 TRBV9 NA once CASSVGPTDTQYF TGTGCCAGCAGCGTAGGGCCCACAGATACGCAGTATTTT
TRBJ2-1 TRBV4-2 TRBD2 NA CASSQDTSGSSYNEQFF TGTGCCAGCAGCCAGGACACTAGCGGGAGTTCCTACAATGAGCAGTTCTTC
TRBJ1-1 TRBV7-9 NA NA CASKRDSTEAFF TGTGCCAGCAAGAGGGATAGCACTGAAGCTTTCTTT
TRBJ2-1 TRBV7-2 NA few CASSLGAYNEQFF TGTGCCAGCAGCTTAGGGGCCTACAATGAGCAGTTCTTC
TRBJ2-5 TRBV7-9 TRBD1 NA CASSLVRQGAGEQYF TGTGCCAGCAGCTTAGTCCGACAGGGGGCGGGAGAGCAGTACTTC
TRBJ1-5 TRBV18 NA NA CASSPAGAHQPQHF TGTGCCAGCTCACCAGCAGGGGCCCATCAGCCCCAGCATTTT
TRBJ1-1 TRBV11-2 TRBD1 NA CASSYRDRNTEAFF TGTGCCAGCAGTTACCGGGACAGGAACACTGAAGCTTTCTTT
TRBJ1-6 TRBV30 NA NA CAWSGAEGYNSPLHF TGTGCCTGGAGTGGGGCGGAGGGCTATAATTCACCCCTCCACTTT